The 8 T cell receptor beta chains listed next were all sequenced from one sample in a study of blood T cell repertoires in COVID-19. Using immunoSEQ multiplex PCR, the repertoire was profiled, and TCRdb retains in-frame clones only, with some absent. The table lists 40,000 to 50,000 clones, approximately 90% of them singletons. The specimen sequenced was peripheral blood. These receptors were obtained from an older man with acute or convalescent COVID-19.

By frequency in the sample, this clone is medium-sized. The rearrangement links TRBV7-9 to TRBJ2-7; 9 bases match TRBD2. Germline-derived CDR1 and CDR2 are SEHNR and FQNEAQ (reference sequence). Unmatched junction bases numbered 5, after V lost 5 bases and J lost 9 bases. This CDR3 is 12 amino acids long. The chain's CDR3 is CASSRTSAVQYF. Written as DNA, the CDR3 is TGTGCCAGCAGCCGGACTAGCGCGGTGCAGTACTTC.

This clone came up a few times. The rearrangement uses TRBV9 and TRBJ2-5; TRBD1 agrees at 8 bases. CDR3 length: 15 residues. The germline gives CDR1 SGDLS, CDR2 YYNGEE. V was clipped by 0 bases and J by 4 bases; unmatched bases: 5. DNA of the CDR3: TGTGCCAGCAGCGTAGCCGGACAGGGCGGAGAGACCCAGTACTTC. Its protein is CASSVAGQGGETQYF.

CDR3 DNA sequence: TGTGCCAGCAGCTCCAGACTAGGTAGAACAGATACGCAGTATTTT. It codes for CASSSRLGRTDTQYF. This chain joins TRBV7-2 and TRBJ2-3, with D tentatively TRBD2 (6 bases). CDR1 and CDR2 from the germline V gene are SGHTA and FQGNSA. V was shortened by 4 bases and J by 3 bases, with 14 bases between the two germline ends. This CDR3 region has 15 residues.

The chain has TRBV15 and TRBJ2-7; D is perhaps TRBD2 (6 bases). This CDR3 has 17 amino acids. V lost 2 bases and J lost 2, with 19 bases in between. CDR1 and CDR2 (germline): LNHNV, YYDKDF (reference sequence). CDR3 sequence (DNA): TGTGCCACCAGCAGAAGCCTAAGACTAGGAGAGACCTACGAGCAGTACTTC. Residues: CATSRSLRLGETYEQYF.

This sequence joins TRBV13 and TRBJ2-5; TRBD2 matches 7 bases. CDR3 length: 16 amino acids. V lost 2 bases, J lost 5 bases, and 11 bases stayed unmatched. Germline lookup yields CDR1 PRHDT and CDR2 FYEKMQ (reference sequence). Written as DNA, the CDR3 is TGTGCCAGCAGCTTAAGAATATTGAGCGGGGCGGAGACCCAGTACTTC. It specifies CASSLRILSGAETQYF.

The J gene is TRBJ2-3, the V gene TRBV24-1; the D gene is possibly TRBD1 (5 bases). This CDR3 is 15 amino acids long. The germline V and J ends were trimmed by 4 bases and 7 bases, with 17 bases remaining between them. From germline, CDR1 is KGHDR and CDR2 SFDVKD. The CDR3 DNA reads TGTGCCACCAGTGACCGCGTGGTACCAGGGAATACGCAGTATTTT. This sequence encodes CATSDRVVPGNTQYF.

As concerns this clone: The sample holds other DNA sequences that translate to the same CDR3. The DNA of the CDR3 is TGCGCCAGCAGCCTGGCAGGGAACACTGAAGCTTTCTTT. Amino acids: CASSLAGNTEAFF. This chain connects TRBV5-1 to TRBJ1-1; unclear D gene. CDR3 length equals 13 residues. V was clipped by 4 bases and J by 1 base, with 8 bases between them. Germline V lookup: CDR1 SGHRS, CDR2 YFSETQ.

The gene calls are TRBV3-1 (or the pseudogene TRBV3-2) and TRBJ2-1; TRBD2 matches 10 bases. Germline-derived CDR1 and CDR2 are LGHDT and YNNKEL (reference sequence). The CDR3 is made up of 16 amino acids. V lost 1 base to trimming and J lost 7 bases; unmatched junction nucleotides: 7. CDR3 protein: CASSQGDSGGRNEQFF. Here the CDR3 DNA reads TGTGCCAGCAGCCAAGGGGATAGCGGGGGGAGGAATGAGCAGTTCTTC.